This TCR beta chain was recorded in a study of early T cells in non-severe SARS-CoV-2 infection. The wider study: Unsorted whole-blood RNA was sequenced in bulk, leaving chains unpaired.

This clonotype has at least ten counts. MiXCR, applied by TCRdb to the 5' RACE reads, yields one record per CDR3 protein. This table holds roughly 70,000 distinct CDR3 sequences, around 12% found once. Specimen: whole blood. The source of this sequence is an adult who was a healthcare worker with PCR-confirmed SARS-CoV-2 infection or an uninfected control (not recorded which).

In nucleotides, the CDR3 is TGTGCCAGTACCCAGGGAACGGGACGCCAGGACACCATATATTTT. This gives the protein CASTQGTGRQDTIYF. V gene TRBV19 combines with J gene TRBJ1-3; maybe TRBD1 (5 bases). This CDR3 has 15 amino acids. Germline-derived CDR1 and CDR2 are LNHDA and SQIVND (reference sequence). V lost 7 bases and J 8 bases, leaving 21 bases between the germline ends. The variable domain in full, with the rest retrieved from reference TRBV19 and TRBJ1-3, is DGGITQSPKYLFRKEGQNVTLSCEQNLNHDAMYWYRQDPGQGLRLIYYSQIVNDFQKGDIAEGYSVSREKKESFPLTVTSAQKNPTAFYLCASTQGTGRQDTIYFGEGSWLTVV.